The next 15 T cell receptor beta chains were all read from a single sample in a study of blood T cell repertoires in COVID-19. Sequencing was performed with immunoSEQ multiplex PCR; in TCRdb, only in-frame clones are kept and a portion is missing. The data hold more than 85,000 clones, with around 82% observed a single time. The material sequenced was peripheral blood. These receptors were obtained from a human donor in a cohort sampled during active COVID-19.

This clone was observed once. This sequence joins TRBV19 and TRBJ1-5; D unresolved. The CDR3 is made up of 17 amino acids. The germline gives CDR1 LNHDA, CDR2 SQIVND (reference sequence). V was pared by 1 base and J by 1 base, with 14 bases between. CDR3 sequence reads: CASSIGREPWSNQPQHF. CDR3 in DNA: TGTGCCAGTAGTATAGGCCGGGAGCCATGGAGCAATCAGCCCCAGCATTTT.

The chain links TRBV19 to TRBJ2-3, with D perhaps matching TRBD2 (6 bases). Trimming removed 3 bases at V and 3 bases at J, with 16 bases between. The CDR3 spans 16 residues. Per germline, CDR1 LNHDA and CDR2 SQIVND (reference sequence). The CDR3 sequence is CASSIGGGIGTDTQYF. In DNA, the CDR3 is TGTGCCAGTAGTATCGGAGGCGGGATAGGGACAGATACGCAGTATTTT.

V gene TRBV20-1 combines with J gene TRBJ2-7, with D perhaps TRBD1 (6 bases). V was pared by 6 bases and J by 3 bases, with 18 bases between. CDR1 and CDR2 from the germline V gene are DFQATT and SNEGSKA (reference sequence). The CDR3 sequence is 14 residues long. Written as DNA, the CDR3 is TGCAGTGCGAGTGGACAGATCTCGAGCTACGAGCAGTACTTC. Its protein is CSASGQISSYEQYF.

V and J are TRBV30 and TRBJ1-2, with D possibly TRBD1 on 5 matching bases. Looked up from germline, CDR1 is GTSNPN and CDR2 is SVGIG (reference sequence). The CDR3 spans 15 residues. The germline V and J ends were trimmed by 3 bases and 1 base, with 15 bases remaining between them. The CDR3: CAWSPGSTDNYGYTF. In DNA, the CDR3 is TGTGCCTGGAGCCCAGGGTCAACCGATAACTATGGCTACACCTTC.

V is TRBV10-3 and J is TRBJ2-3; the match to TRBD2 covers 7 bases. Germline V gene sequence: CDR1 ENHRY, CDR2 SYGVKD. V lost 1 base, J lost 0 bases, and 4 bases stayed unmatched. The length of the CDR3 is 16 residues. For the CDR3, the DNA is TGTGCCATCAGTGAGTTGGGTAGCGGGAGCACAGATACGCAGTATTTT. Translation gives CAISELGSGSTDTQYF.

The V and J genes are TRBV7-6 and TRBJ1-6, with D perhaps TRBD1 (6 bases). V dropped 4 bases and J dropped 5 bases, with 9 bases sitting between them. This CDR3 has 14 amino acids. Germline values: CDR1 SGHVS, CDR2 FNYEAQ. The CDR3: CASSSWTDNSPLHF. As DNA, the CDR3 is TGTGCCAGCAGCTCATGGACAGATAATTCACCCCTCCACTTT.

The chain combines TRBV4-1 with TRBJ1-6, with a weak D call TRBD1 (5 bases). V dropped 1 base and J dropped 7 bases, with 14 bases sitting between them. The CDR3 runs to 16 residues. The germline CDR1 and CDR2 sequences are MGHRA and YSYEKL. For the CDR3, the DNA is TGCGCCAGCAGCCAAGCGAGCGGGGCCAGAAATTCACCCCTCCACTTT. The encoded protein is CASSQASGARNSPLHF.

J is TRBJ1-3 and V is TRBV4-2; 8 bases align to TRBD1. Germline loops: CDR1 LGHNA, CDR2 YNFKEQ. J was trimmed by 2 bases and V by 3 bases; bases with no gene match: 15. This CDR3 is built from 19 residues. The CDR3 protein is CASSHRSPGGGRAGNTIYF. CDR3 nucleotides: TGTGCCAGCAGCCACCGCTCCCCAGGGGGCGGGAGGGCTGGAAACACCATATATTTT.

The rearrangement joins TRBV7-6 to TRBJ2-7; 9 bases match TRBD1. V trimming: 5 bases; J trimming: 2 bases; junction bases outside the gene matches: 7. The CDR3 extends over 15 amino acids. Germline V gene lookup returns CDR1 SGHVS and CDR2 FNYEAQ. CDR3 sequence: CASSGGTGSPYEQYF. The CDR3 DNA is TGTGCCAGCAGCGGGGGGACAGGGTCACCCTACGAGCAGTACTTC.

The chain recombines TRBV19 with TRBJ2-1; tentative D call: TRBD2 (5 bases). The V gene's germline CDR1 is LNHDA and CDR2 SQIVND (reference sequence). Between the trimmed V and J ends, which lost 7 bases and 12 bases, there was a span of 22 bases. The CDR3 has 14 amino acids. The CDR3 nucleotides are TGTGCCAGTACCTCCGGGAACCCGGTCGAAGTGCAGTTCTTC. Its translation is CASTSGNPVEVQFF.

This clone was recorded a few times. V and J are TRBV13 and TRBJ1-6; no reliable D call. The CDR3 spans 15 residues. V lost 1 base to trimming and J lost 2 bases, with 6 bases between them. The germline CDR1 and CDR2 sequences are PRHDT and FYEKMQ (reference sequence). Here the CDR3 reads CASSLDQAYNSPLHF. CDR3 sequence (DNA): TGTGCCAGCAGCTTAGACCAGGCCTATAATTCACCCCTCCACTTT. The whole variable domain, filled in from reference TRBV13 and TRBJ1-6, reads AAGVIQSPRHLIKEKRETATLKCYPIPRHDTVYWYQQGPGQDPQFLISFYEKMQSDKGSIPDRFSAQQFSDYHSELNMSSLELGDSALYFCASSLDQAYNSPLHFGNGTRLTVT.

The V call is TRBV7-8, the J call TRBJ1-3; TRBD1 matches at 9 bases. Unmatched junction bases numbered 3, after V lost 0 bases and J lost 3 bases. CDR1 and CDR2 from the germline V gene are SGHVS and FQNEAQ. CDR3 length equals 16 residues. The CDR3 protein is CASSLAGTGFGNTIYF. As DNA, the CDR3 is TGTGCCAGCAGCTTAGCCGGGACAGGGTTTGGAAACACCATATATTTT.

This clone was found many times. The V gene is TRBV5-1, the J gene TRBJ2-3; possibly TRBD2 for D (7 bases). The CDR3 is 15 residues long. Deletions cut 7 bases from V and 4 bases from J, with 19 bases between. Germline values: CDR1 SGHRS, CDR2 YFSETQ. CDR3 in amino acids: CASALGRGRADTQYF. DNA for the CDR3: TGCGCCAGCGCCCTAGGGCGGGGGCGAGCAGATACGCAGTATTTT.

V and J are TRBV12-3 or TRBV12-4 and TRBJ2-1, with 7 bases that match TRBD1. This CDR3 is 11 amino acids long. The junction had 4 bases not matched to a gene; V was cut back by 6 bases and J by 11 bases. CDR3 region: CASRKTGKQFF. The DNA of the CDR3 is TGTGCCAGCAGGAAGACAGGGAAGCAGTTCTTC.

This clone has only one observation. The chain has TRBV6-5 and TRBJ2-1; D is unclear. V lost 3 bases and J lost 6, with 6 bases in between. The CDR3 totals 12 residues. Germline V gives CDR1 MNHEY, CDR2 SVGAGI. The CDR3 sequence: CASSYSGNEQFF. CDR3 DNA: TGTGCCAGCAGTTATAGTGGCAATGAGCAGTTCTTC.